The T cell receptor beta chain described here comes from a study of blood T cell repertoires in COVID-19. Original processing notes: The authors estimated nucleated cell counts from reference gene primer amplification. Sequencing used immunoSEQ multiplex PCR; TCRdb keeps in-frame clones, though not all of them. That table is the source of V, J and clone size, and D and trimming were worked out from the DNA. The sample records 300,000 or so clones, around 90% being singletons. This clone was observed once. The CDR3 is 15 amino acids. Germline CDR1 reads MDHEN; CDR2 reads SYDVKM. With 6 bases removed from V and 0 bases from J, the gap between germline ends came to 14 bases.

Sequenced input: peripheral blood. This TCR came from a man between 65 and 85 years old with acute or convalescent COVID-19. The chain carries TRBV28 and TRBJ2-5; D is perhaps TRBD2 (6 bases). CDR3 amino acids: CASSQTGGYQETQYF. Written as DNA, the CDR3 is TGTGCCAGCAGCCAAACAGGAGGGTACCAAGAGACCCAGTACTTC.